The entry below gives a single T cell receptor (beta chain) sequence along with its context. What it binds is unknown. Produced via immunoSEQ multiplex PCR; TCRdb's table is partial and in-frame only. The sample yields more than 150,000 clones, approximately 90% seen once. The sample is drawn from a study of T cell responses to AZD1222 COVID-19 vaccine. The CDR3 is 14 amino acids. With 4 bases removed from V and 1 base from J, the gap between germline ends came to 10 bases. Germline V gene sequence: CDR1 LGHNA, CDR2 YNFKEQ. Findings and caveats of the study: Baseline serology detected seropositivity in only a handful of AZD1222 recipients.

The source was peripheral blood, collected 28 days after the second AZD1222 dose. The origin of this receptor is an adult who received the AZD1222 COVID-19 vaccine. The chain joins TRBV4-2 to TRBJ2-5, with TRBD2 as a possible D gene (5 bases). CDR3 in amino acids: CASSPRTSQETQYF. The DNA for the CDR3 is TGTGCCAGCAGCCCTCGGACTTCCCAAGAGACCCAGTACTTC.